The T cell receptor beta chain under discussion was sequenced for a study of shared clonotypes between healthy human individuals. Study-wide context: There were three CD4 naive, three CD4 memory, two CD8 naive and one CD8 memory plates per donor. Study-wide results and limits: Clonotype sharing among donors, it was expected, would be affected by sequencing depth. A handful of donors held about 4.5% of naive CD4 clonotypes in common.

Worth noting for this clone: Its specificity is unknown.

Per the original data handling: ImmunoSEQ yielded junction-only sequences lacking quality scores, so filtering differed. Only in-frame clones appear in the TCRdb table, and some are missing; sequencing was by immunoSEQ multiplex PCR. Clonal size and the V and J genes are those of that table, whereas D and trimming came from the DNA. In the table there are more than 90,000 clones, 65% to 70% of which are singletons. The clonotype originates from a man in his thirties or forties in good health. Specimen: memory CD8+ T cells sorted from blood. The subset here: CD45RO+ cells pooled with CCR7-negative TemRA cells.

DNA of the CDR3: TGTGCCAGCAGCTGGACAACAGGGTCGCGAGAGACCCAGTACTTC. This gives the protein CASSWTTGSRETQYF. The rearrangement links TRBV11-2 to TRBJ2-5; D is perhaps TRBD1 (6 bases). V lost 4 bases to trimming and J lost 4 bases, with 16 bases between them. CDR3 size: 15 residues. Germline CDR1 SGHAT, CDR2 FQNNGV.